The 26 T cell receptor beta chains reported below all come from one sample, sequenced in a study of blood T cell repertoires in COVID-19. Profiling relied on immunoSEQ multiplex PCR, and the TCRdb table lists in-frame clones only, not all of them. The sample has roughly 78,000 clones, about 89% seen once. Input material: peripheral blood. These receptor sequences come from a woman in her fifties or sixties with acute or convalescent COVID-19.

The chain uses TRBV28 and TRBJ2-5; 13 bases fit TRBD2. The V gene's germline CDR1 is MDHEN and CDR2 SYDVKM. The CDR3 totals 16 residues. The V and J ends lost 5 bases and 2 bases, in that order; junction bases with no gene match: 5. The CDR3 bases are TGTGCCAGCAGTCCCCGGACTAGCGGGGGTCAAGAGACCCAGTACTTC. Its translation is CASSPRTSGGQETQYF.

The rearrangement joins TRBV6-5 to TRBJ2-7; 7 bases map to TRBD1. V lost 2 bases to trimming and J lost 0 bases; unmatched junction nucleotides: 7. This CDR3 comprises 16 residues. Germline V lookup: CDR1 MNHEY, CDR2 SVGAGI. The CDR3 DNA is TGTGCCAGCAGTTACAGCTCGGGACAGCGCTCCTACGAGCAGTACTTC. Protein sequence: CASSYSSGQRSYEQYF.

The V gene is TRBV7-3, the J gene TRBJ2-3, with TRBD2 matching over 12 bases. Trimming cost V 5 bases and J 8 bases; bases outside gene matches: 8. Germline V CDR1 and CDR2: SGHTA, FQGTGA. This CDR3 has 15 residues. This CDR3 is CASSVLAGGPGTQYF. The CDR3 region has the DNA TGTGCCAGCAGCGTACTAGCGGGGGGACCCGGTACGCAGTATTTT.

The chain has TRBV30 and TRBJ1-1; D gene ambiguous. Germline V lookup: CDR1 GTSNPN, CDR2 SVGIG (reference sequence). V lost 1 base to trimming and J lost 0 bases, with 9 bases between them. The CDR3 totals 14 residues. CDR3 DNA sequence: TGTGCCTGGAGTGCCGGTAATTTGAACACTGAAGCTTTCTTT. Its protein product is CAWSAGNLNTEAFF.

The chain recombines TRBV27 with TRBJ2-1; D gene unclear. Germline-derived CDR1 and CDR2 are MNHEY and SMNVEV (reference sequence). Deletions cut 3 bases from V and 9 bases from J, with 15 bases between. The CDR3 runs 14 residues. The CDR3 sequence is CASSLALQSFEQFF. In DNA form, the CDR3 reads TGTGCCAGCAGTTTGGCTCTCCAGTCCTTTGAGCAGTTCTTC.

This rearrangement joins TRBV7-2 to TRBJ2-7; 11 nucleotides align to TRBD2. The CDR3 runs 16 residues. Germline V gene sequence: CDR1 SGHTA, CDR2 FQGNSA. With V trimmed by 1 base and J by 3 bases, 5 bases remained unmatched. CDR3 in DNA: TGTGCCAGCAGCTTAGACGGACTAGCGGGTAGCTACGAGCAGTACTTC. Translating gives CASSLDGLAGSYEQYF.

V is TRBV6-6 and J is TRBJ2-3, with 9 bases matching TRBD1. The CDR3 length is 15 residues. The J segment lost 3 bases and the V segment lost 6 bases, leaving 7 bases of the junction unmatched. Germline CDR1 MNHNY, CDR2 SVGAGI (reference sequence). The CDR3 DNA is TGTGCCAGCAGCACAGGGGGCGCTGGAACAGATACGCAGTATTTT. Translation: CASSTGGAGTDTQYF.

The genes are TRBV4-3 and TRBJ1-1; 7 bases map to TRBD1. This CDR3 contains 15 residues. The germline V gene encodes CDR1 LGHNA and CDR2 YSLEER. The ends lost 0 bases at V and 5 bases at J; junction bases unmatched: 6. The CDR3, as DNA: TGCGCCAGCAGCCAAGATGGGCACAGGGGAACTGAAGCTTTCTTT. Encoded protein: CASSQDGHRGTEAFF.

The CDR3 nucleotides read TGCGCCAGCAGCTTACAGACAGAAATGAACACTGAAGCTTTCTTT. It is translated as CASSLQTEMNTEAFF. The rearrangement joins TRBV4-3 to TRBJ1-1; D perhaps matches TRBD1 (5 bases). Trimming took off 5 bases at V and 0 bases at J, with 13 bases between the two ends. Germline V gene sequence: CDR1 LGHNA, CDR2 YSLEER. The CDR3 has 15 amino acids.

This clone appeared a single time. CDR3 amino acids: CASSPTGGEDDTQYF. CDR3 in DNA: TGTGCCAGCTCACCAACGGGAGGGGAGGACGATACGCAGTATTTT. The V call is TRBV18, the J call TRBJ2-3; 8 bases align to TRBD2. Trimming removed 2 bases from V and 6 bases from J; junction bases left unmatched: 7. The germline CDR1 and CDR2 sequences are KGHSH and LQKENI. The CDR3 is made up of 15 amino acids.

CDR3 sequence reads: CASSLYAPSGDLNTEAFF. DNA for the CDR3: TGTGCCAGCAGTTTATACGCCCCCTCGGGGGACCTGAACACTGAAGCTTTCTTT. The chain has TRBV27 and TRBJ1-1; D possibly corresponds to TRBD1 (5 bases). CDR1 MNHEY and CDR2 SMNVEV come from the germline V gene (reference sequence). Trimming left V 1 base short and J 0 bases short, with 18 bases between. The CDR3 runs to 18 residues.

The chain employs TRBV4-3 and TRBJ1-2, with D tentatively TRBD1 (5 bases). CDR3 length: 17 amino acids. Germline values: CDR1 LGHNA, CDR2 YSLEER. Trimming pared 0 bases from V and 5 bases from J, leaving 19 bases between. This CDR3 reads CASSQDLGQGGRYGYTF. The CDR3 nucleotides read TGCGCCAGCAGCCAAGATCTGGGGCAGGGAGGTCGTTATGGCTACACCTTC.

J is TRBJ2-3 and V is TRBV9; 7 bases are shared with TRBD2. This CDR3 is built from 17 residues. Germline trimming cut 2 bases from V and 1 base from J; bases unmatched to any gene: 10. From germline, CDR1 is SGDLS and CDR2 YYNGEE. DNA of the CDR3: TGTGCCAGCAGCGTGCTGGGCCGCGGGAGCGGCACAGATACGCAGTATTTT. Its protein product is CASSVLGRGSGTDTQYF.

The chain's CDR3 is CASSLRTPKDGEQFF. In DNA, the CDR3 is TGTGCCAGCAGCTTACGGACACCCAAAGACGGGGAGCAGTTCTTC. The chain has TRBV7-2 and TRBJ2-1, with D possibly being TRBD1 (5 bases). CDR1 is SGHTA, CDR2 FQGNSA, per germline. The germline V and J ends were trimmed by 2 bases and 10 bases, with 18 bases remaining between them. The CDR3 length is 15 residues.

The V gene is TRBV7-2, the J gene TRBJ1-3; the D gene is possibly TRBD1 (6 bases). V lost 8 bases and J 3 bases, leaving 23 bases between the germline ends. CDR3 size: 17 residues. Germline lookup yields CDR1 SGHTA and CDR2 FQGNSA. The CDR3 sequence: CASRGPDRQEGGNTIYF. CDR3 sequence (DNA): TGTGCCAGCCGAGGGCCAGACCGACAGGAAGGTGGAAACACCATATATTTT.

V usage is TRBV7-9 and J usage is TRBJ2-4; a possible D gene is TRBD1 (6 bases). Germline V lookup: CDR1 SEHNR, CDR2 FQNEAQ (reference sequence). This CDR3 region has 14 residues. V dropped 2 bases and J dropped 7 bases, with 12 bases sitting between them. Written as DNA, the CDR3 is TGTGCCAGCAGCTTAATCGCAGGGGAGAACATTCAGTACTTC. It encodes CASSLIAGENIQYF.

The chain employs TRBV6-2 or TRBV6-3 and TRBJ1-1; 7 bases agree with TRBD1. The CDR3 runs to 17 residues. Germline-derived CDR1 and CDR2 are MNHEY and SVGEGT. V shed 2 bases and J 3 bases; nucleotides not matched to a gene: 12. CDR3 amino acids: CASSYLSLAQGHTEAFF. The CDR3 DNA follows: TGTGCCAGCAGTTACCTGAGCTTGGCACAGGGGCACACTGAAGCTTTCTTT.

The rearrangement joins TRBV5-1 to TRBJ2-5; 9 bases line up with TRBD1. The CDR3 length is 14 residues. Germline CDR1 is SGHRS and CDR2 is YFSETQ. V shed 1 base and J 4 bases; nucleotides not matched to a gene: 2. The CDR3 bases are TGCGCCAGCAGCTTGAGACAGGGGGGAGAGACCCAGTACTTC. It encodes CASSLRQGGETQYF.

V and J are TRBV6-5 and TRBJ2-1, with 8 bases lining up with TRBD1. This CDR3 is built from 15 residues. The V segment lost 2 bases and the J segment 6 bases; nucleotides outside the gene matches: 6. Germline CDR1 reads MNHEY; CDR2 reads SVGAGI. CDR3 amino acids: CASSYTRGLGNEQFF. As DNA, the CDR3 is TGTGCCAGCAGTTACACCAGGGGGCTAGGCAATGAGCAGTTCTTC.

This rearrangement joins TRBV7-9 to TRBJ2-5, with D possibly matching TRBD1 (5 bases). Trimming stripped 4 bases from V and 2 bases from J, with 8 bases between. The CDR3 length is 13 residues. The germline V gene encodes CDR1 SEHNR and CDR2 FQNEAQ (reference sequence). CDR3 protein: CASSSTAQETQYF. CDR3 in DNA: TGTGCCAGCAGCTCGACAGCGCAAGAGACCCAGTACTTC.

This rearrangement joins TRBV19 to TRBJ1-1; TRBD1 matches 8 bases. CDR1 and CDR2 from the germline V gene are LNHDA and SQIVND (reference sequence). This CDR3 spans 14 amino acids. The V gene end was trimmed by 7 bases and the J gene end by 4 bases; junction bases not matched to a gene: 8. This chain's CDR3 is CASTVTGAGTEAFF. The DNA of the CDR3 is TGTGCCAGTACAGTGACAGGGGCGGGCACTGAAGCTTTCTTT.

The V call is TRBV14, the J call TRBJ1-2, with TRBD1 matching 8 bases. This CDR3 spans 16 amino acids. V was pared by 0 bases and J by 4 bases, with 7 bases of the junction left unmatched. Per germline, CDR1 SGHDN and CDR2 FVKESK. The CDR3 nucleotides read TGTGCCAGCAGCCAAGATCAACAGGGGGTCTTCTATGGCTACACCTTC. Protein: CASSQDQQGVFYGYTF.

The chain uses TRBV5-1 and TRBJ1-3, with D tentatively TRBD1 (6 bases). This CDR3 region has 15 residues. Germline lookup yields CDR1 SGHRS and CDR2 YFSETQ. Trimming cost V 7 bases and J 0 bases, with 14 bases left between them. As DNA, the CDR3 is TGCGCCAGCCCGGACAGAAGGTCCTCTGGAAACACCATATATTTT. This sequence encodes CASPDRRSSGNTIYF.

The genes are TRBV4-3 and TRBJ1-1; 7 nucleotides match TRBD1. CDR3 length: 13 amino acids. V dropped 2 bases and J dropped 3; count of bases not matched to a gene: 0. Germline V CDR1 and CDR2: LGHNA, YSLEER. The CDR3 loop reads CASSQQGDTEAFF. The CDR3 DNA follows: TGCGCCAGCAGCCAACAGGGGGACACTGAAGCTTTCTTT.

V is TRBV27 and J is TRBJ2-7, with D tentatively TRBD1 (6 bases). Germline V lookup: CDR1 MNHEY, CDR2 SMNVEV (reference sequence). Trimming shortened V by 8 bases and J by 3 bases, and 11 bases separated the two germline ends. The CDR3 sequence is 12 residues long. In DNA form, the CDR3 reads TGTGCCAGCCGGGACACCGTCTACGAGCAGTACTTC. Encoded protein: CASRDTVYEQYF.

The CDR3 reads CAWSRAGDQPQHF. The CDR3 region has the DNA TGTGCCTGGAGTCGGGCGGGCGATCAGCCCCAGCATTTT. The rearrangement joins TRBV30 to TRBJ1-5; D gene uncertain. Germline loops: CDR1 GTSNPN, CDR2 SVGIG (reference sequence). Trimming took off 2 bases at V and 5 bases at J, with 10 bases between the two ends. The length of the CDR3 is 13 residues.